The sequence of this T cell receptor beta chain was determined in a study of cytomegalovirus exposure and HLA in healthy donors. The PCR was carried out with 60 Vbeta primers and 13 Jbeta primers. Only in-frame clones appear in the TCRdb table, and some are missing; sequencing was by immunoSEQ multiplex PCR. This sample has fewer than 150,000 clones, with 65% to 85% found just once. Study results and caveats: TCR association rates varied by HLA locus in a later analysis, with DRB1 highest and HLA-C lowest. There were around 160 TCR beta chains listed as cytomegalovirus-associated. Earlier analysis yielded a pattern in which most TCR beta V segments were productive about 90% or about 30% of the time. Later work showed greater clonal expansion in HLA-associated TCR beta chains than in equally common others.

Per the germline V gene, CDR1 is SGHVS and CDR2 is FQNEAQ. The CDR3 is 14 residues long. The germline V and J ends were trimmed by 5 bases and 1 base, with 11 bases remaining between them. Concerning this clone itself: Its specificity is not known.

Sample: PBMCs. The receptor's source is a middle-aged man in good health and CMV-seronegative. This chain connects TRBV7-8 to TRBJ1-1; D might be TRBD1 (5 bases). The CDR3 sequence: CASSLLTANTEAFF. The CDR3 DNA follows: TGTGCCAGCAGCCTCCTGACAGCGAACACTGAAGCTTTCTTT.